This TCR beta chain derives from a study of OX40 agonist ivuxolimab in advanced cancers. Assay used: immunoSEQ multiplex PCR; TCRdb lists only in-frame clones, some missing. The data contain tens of thousands of clones, roughly 89% of them singletons. Germline lookup yields CDR1 SGHRS and CDR2 YFSETQ. The CDR3 totals 18 residues. V was pared by 0 bases and J by 3 bases, with 18 bases between. The chain couples TRBV5-1 to TRBJ2-2; D call uncertain. The specimen comprised CD4+ or CD8+ T cells sorted from blood, sampled in a trial of the OX40 agonist ivuxolimab. The sequence came from an adult with an advanced solid tumor such as melanoma, head and neck, liver or kidney cancer. The CDR3 reads CASSLEESALRDTGELFF. The CDR3 DNA reads TGCGCCAGCAGCTTGGAAGAATCCGCTCTTAGGGACACCGGGGAGCTGTTTTTT.